This entry is about one TCR beta chain. RNA and DNA were co-extracted from roughly 20-30 mg of unsorted bulk tissue. These data originate in a study of tumor-infiltrating lymphocytes in primary liver carcinoma. TCR beta cDNA was made from 500 ng total RNA with a constant-region primer. Employing slightly modified ARM-PCR, three nested multiplex PCR rounds were run, and these gave rise to the TCR beta libraries. TRBV1-TRBV30 forward primers paired with a C-beta reverse primer were used in the first two PCR rounds, which ran roughly 11 cycles each. MiXCR was run by TCRdb on the multiplex PCR reads, yielding one entry per CDR3 protein. The table shows some 120,000 distinct CDR3 sequences, with 55% to 65% occurring only once. The CDR3 length is 15 residues. CDR1 MDHEN and CDR2 SYDVKM come from the germline V gene. J lost 2 bases, V lost 10 bases, and 5 bases had no gene match.

The origin of this receptor is a woman between 55 and 75 years old with primary liver carcinoma and hepatitis B virus infection. The gene calls are TRBV28 and TRBJ2-6; TRBD1 agrees at 10 bases. The sample was liver tumor tissue from sampling region 1. Regarding subset: tumor region T1, superior pole. The CDR3 sequence is CATEDRGTGANVLTF. The CDR3, as DNA: TGTGCCACCGAGGACAGGGGGACTGGGGCCAACGTCCTGACTTTC.